This T cell receptor beta chain appears in the sequencing data of a study of T cells after posttransplantation cyclophosphamide (dated by TCRdb to 2016 to 2018). Study-wide context: Using TRB sequencing, the study followed how the T cell repertoire reconstituted after myeloablative bone marrow transplantation in which posttransplantation cyclophosphamide served as GVHD prophylaxis. Blood from all 35 or so PTCy patients who had 1-year posttransplant specimens underwent TRB sequencing. Samples from around 37 PTCy-treated patients, along with samples from 15 to 20 of their related bone marrow donors, underwent antigen receptor sequencing. TRB sequencing was also done on up to 3 additional blood samples from 2 to 5.2 years after transplant in 3 patients, and on pretransplant blood from a handful of patients. Public TRB sequences were searched against a database of over 3,000 sequences associated with responses to pathogens, tumor antigens, self-antigens and alloantigens. Because TRA and TRB clonality correlated tightly in about 9 samples, the subsequent TCR analyses were limited to TRB only.

TRB sequencing used genomic DNA with the immunoSEQ assay at survey resolution or the hsTCRB kit. The authors' pipeline ran thus. Initial read processing used immunoSEQ software, and repertoire analyses used the LymphoSeq R package. Clonality was computed as 1 minus normalized Shannon entropy; Gini coefficient was also calculated for each TRB dataset. Phenotypes of unsorted samples were inferred by mapping TRB sequences from sorted subsets of the recipient or donor onto the same recipient's unsorted samples. Here the immuneACCESS table is served through TCRdb, limited to in-frame sequences with V and J called. Missing clones are a known gap in these copies; in checked studies unresolved V genes cover under half, and the rest lacks a known reason. V and J calls and clone size are as listed in that table; D and trimming were resolved from the DNA. This sample has about 53,000 clones in its table, and just over 85% of those were observed once. Around 2.8% of the sample comes from the top ten.

Results the study describes overall, beyond this receptor: The TRB repertoires of T cells infiltrating skin or the GI tract showed only limited overlap with the TRB repertoires found in blood. Donor-recipient similarity was low at 1-2 months but increased during the first year, and donor CD8+ memory clones often dominated later blood repertoires. Across around 48 patients, recipient CMV seropositivity and CMV reactivation were highly associated with TRB clonality; PTCy diversity was similar to CNI/methotrexate controls.

The CDR3, cysteine through phenylalanine, is 16 amino acids long. Only the CDR3 DNA is retained, 48 bases long and in frame from the first base. For CDR1 and CDR2, the germline V gene lists LGHNA and YNFKEQ. Trimming removed 3 bases from V and 5 bases from J; the gene matches leave 10 bases unexplained. Only one count was recorded for this clone. It lacks a known antigen. Base-call qualities are not available, and no considerably larger clone is one nucleotide away. PTCy-treated patients came from a prospective multi-institutional clinical trial. Mononuclear cells from peripheral blood and bone marrow were separated by Ficoll-Hypaque density centrifugation and then cryopreserved.

The chain employs TRBV4-2 and TRBJ2-7, and TRBD2 aligns with 10 junction nucleotides. Sequenced sample: PBMCs. This receptor was identified in a man aged 25 to 45 with a blood cancer, CMV-positive, and with a related stem cell donor. The CDR3 corresponds to CASSQDLAGVRNEQYF. The nucleotide sequence reads TGTGCCAGCAGCCAGGATCTAGCGGGAGTACGGAACGAGCAGTACTTC.